This T cell receptor (beta chain) was obtained from a study of blood T cells in healthy people across ages. Alongside a J-beta primer mix, a sample-barcoded 5' primer served in a second PCR lasting roughly 6 to 12 cycles. Via MiXCR, TCRdb re-called the 5' RACE reads, giving one row per CDR3 protein. The data hold approximately 1.5 million distinct CDR3 sequences, with roughly 43% observed a single time. This clonotype was seen more than once but under ten times. J lost 1 base, V lost 10 bases, and 8 bases had no gene match. This CDR3 region has 14 residues. The germline V gene encodes CDR1 MNHEY and CDR2 SMNVEV (reference sequence).

What was sequenced was blood. The rearrangement joins TRBV27 to TRBJ1-2; 8 bases are a match to TRBD1. The receptor was derived from a young woman in good health. CDR3: CATGTGLFNYGYTF. In nucleotides, the CDR3 is TGTGCCACCGGGACAGGACTCTTTAACTATGGCTACACCTTC.